This is a list of T cell receptor beta chains from one sample in a study of cytomegalovirus exposure and HLA in healthy donors. Generated by immunoSEQ multiplex PCR, the TCRdb table keeps only in-frame clones and is missing some. The table records 150,000 to 200,000 clones, 79% of them present only once. Material: PBMCs. These TCRs come from a woman aged 50 to 60 in good health and CMV-seronegative. Each CDR3 is given with its conserved first and last residue. D genes are given only for firm matches. A row's size may be missing; if present it is once, few, many or a size class.

>TRBJ2-3|TRBD1|TRBV29-1|.
TGCAGCGGAGGGGGCCACACAGATACGCAGTATTTT
CSGGGHTDTQYF
>TRBJ1-1|TRBD1|TRBV4-3|few
TGCGCCAGCAGCCAAGCTTGGGACAGGGAAGACTTTCAAGCTTTCTTT
CASSQAWDREDFQAFF
>TRBJ1-4|.|TRBV4-3|few
TGCGCCAGCAGCCGGGGAGTTAATGAAAAACTGTTTTTT
CASSRGVNEKLFF
>TRBJ1-2|TRBD1|TRBV29-1|.
TGCAGCGTTGGGACAGGGGATTATGGCTACACCTTC
CSVGTGDYGYTF
>TRBJ1-6|TRBD1|TRBV5-6|.
TGTGCCAGCAGCTTCTTTGACAGGGACAATTCACCCCTCCACTTT
CASSFFDRDNSPLHF
>TRBJ2-4|.|TRBV27|.
TGTGCCACCTACGTTTTCGTAGCCAAAAACATTCAGTACTTC
CATYVFVAKNIQYF
>TRBJ2-3|TRBD1|TRBV7-9|.
TGTGCCAGCAGCTTAGGGACAGGGAGGAAGGATACGCAGTATTTT
CASSLGTGRKDTQYF
>TRBJ1-1|TRBD1|TRBV30|.
TGTGCCTGGAGTGGGGGACAGGGTGTACGGACTGAAGCTTTCTTT
CAWSGGQGVRTEAFF
>TRBJ2-1|TRBD1|TRBV7-3|once
TGTGCCAGCAGCGAACAGGGGGCGCACGATGAGCAGTTCTTC
CASSEQGAHDEQFF
>TRBJ1-2|.|TRBV19|.
TGTGCCAGTACCGGCAATGAGGTCTCATATGGCTACACCTTC
CASTGNEVSYGYTF
>TRBJ1-1|TRBD1|TRBV7-9|.
TGTGCCAGCAGCTTAGACAGGGGGCAAGCTTTCTTT
CASSLDRGQAFF
>TRBJ2-7|.|TRBV10-3|.
TGTGCCATCAGTCGACTGGAGGGTCGGAACGAGCAGTACTTC
CAISRLEGRNEQYF
>TRBJ2-7|.|TRBV28|.
TGTGCCAGCAGTCCCCATGCCCCGCGGGAGCAGTACTTC
CASSPHAPREQYF
>TRBJ1-3|TRBD1|TRBV28|.
TGTGCCAGCAGGGGACAGGGTGCTGGAAACACCATATATTTT
CASRGQGAGNTIYF
>TRBJ2-1|.|TRBV6-6|.
TGTGCCAGCACACAGTGGTACAATGAGCAGTTCTTC
CASTQWYNEQFF
>TRBJ1-3|.|TRBV7-3|once
TGTGCCAGCAGCTTCCGGTGGCGGGGAAACACCATATATTTT
CASSFRWRGNTIYF
>TRBJ2-5|TRBD1|TRBV5-1|.
TGCGCCAGCAGCTTGGAACAGGGGGGGACCCAGTACTTC
CASSLEQGGTQYF
>TRBJ2-7|.|TRBV7-2|.
TGTGCCAGCAGCTCGGACACCTACGAGCAGTACTTC
CASSSDTYEQYF
>TRBJ1-4|.|TRBV27|.
TGTGCCAGCAAAGGGGGGGCTAATGAAAAACTGTTTTTT
CASKGGANEKLFF
>TRBJ1-3|TRBD1|TRBV28|.
TGTGCCAGCAGTTTATCGACAGGGGGGGCAAGAAACACCATATATTTT
CASSLSTGGARNTIYF
>TRBJ2-6|TRBD1|TRBV4-2|few
TGTGCCAGCAGCCCTGAGGAACCCGGGACAGGGTTCTCTGGGGCCAACGTCCTGACTTTC
CASSPEEPGTGFSGANVLTF
>TRBJ2-2|TRBD1|TRBV5-1|.
TGCGCCAGCAGCTTGTTTCTAGGGGGCGCGTCGAACACCGGGGAGCTGTTTTTT
CASSLFLGGASNTGELFF
>TRBJ2-7|.|TRBV29-1|.
TGCAGCGTCGAGACAGGCGGTTACGAGCAGTACTTC
CSVETGGYEQYF
>TRBJ1-6|TRBD1|TRBV29-1|.
TGCAGCGTCCGGACAGGGAGCTCCTATAATTCACCCCTCCACTTT
CSVRTGSSYNSPLHF
>TRBJ2-3|TRBD2|TRBV18|.
TGTGCCAGCTCACCGGGACTAGCGGGAGGGGATACGCAGTATTTT
CASSPGLAGGDTQYF
>TRBJ1-1|TRBD1|TRBV7-8|.
TGTGCCAGCAGCTTCGACAGGGTTCAAACTGAAGCTTTCTTT
CASSFDRVQTEAFF
>TRBJ2-5|.|TRBV2|.
TGTGCCAGCAGTGAGTCGCGGACCCAGTACTTC
CASSESRTQYF
>TRBJ1-1|.|TRBV25-1|.
TGTGCCAGCAGTGAATTGAGAGGAAGCACTGAAGCTTTCTTT
CASSELRGSTEAFF
>TRBJ2-7|.|TRBV7-2|.
TGTGCCAGCAGCTTAGAGGCGGGGAGCTCCTACGAGCAGTACTTC
CASSLEAGSSYEQYF
>TRBJ1-5|.|TRBV19|once
TGTGCCAGTAGTATAGGACAGCGATATCAGCCCCAGCATTTT
CASSIGQRYQPQHF
>TRBJ2-1|TRBD2|TRBV18|.
TGTGCCAGCTCACGGCTAGCGGGAGACAATGAGCAGTTCTTC
CASSRLAGDNEQFF
>TRBJ2-1|.|TRBV19|few
TGTGCCAGTAGTGAGGGGGTAGGTGACAATGAGCAGTTCTTC
CASSEGVGDNEQFF
>TRBJ1-1|.|TRBV2|.
TGTGCCAGCAGTCTATATCAGGGGGAAGCTTTCTTT
CASSLYQGEAFF
>TRBJ1-2|.|TRBV28|once
TGTGCCAGCAGCCCGACCCCGACAGGCTCCGGCTACACCTTC
CASSPTPTGSGYTF
>TRBJ1-5|.|TRBV7-2|once
TGTGCCAGCAGCATACAGGGACCCATCAATCAGCCCCAGCATTTT
CASSIQGPINQPQHF
>TRBJ2-4|TRBD2|TRBV4-3|.
TGCGCCAGCAGCCAAGATCTTCTAGCGGGATACAAAAACATTCAGTACTTC
CASSQDLLAGYKNIQYF